The source of this T cell receptor beta chain is a study of blood T cell repertoires in COVID-19. Participants were aged roughly 18 to 95 years, lived in some 23 US areas, and enrolled virtually. Clinical histories supplied by participants themselves formed the basis of cohort assignment. Clones were sequenced by immunoSEQ multiplex PCR, and TCRdb holds only the in-frame ones, with some missing. This sample has some 300,000 clones; roughly 90% occur once, and the top ten carry 3.9%. There are 15 residues in the CDR3. With 4 bases clipped from V and 5 bases from J, the junction kept 7 bases outside the gene matches. Germline V gives CDR1 MGHRA, CDR2 YSYEKL.

The chain uses TRBV4-1 and TRBJ2-7; 11 nucleotides align to TRBD2. The TCR comes from a woman in her twenties or thirties who had been exposed to COVID-19. The specimen was PBMCs or T cells enriched from blood (not recorded which). The CDR3 spells CASSLISGGANEQYF. The CDR3 DNA is TGCGCCAGCAGCCTAATTAGCGGGGGGGCCAACGAGCAGTACTTC.